The 21 T cell receptor beta chains reported below all come from one sample, sequenced in a study of cytomegalovirus exposure and HLA in healthy donors. The study ran its PCR with 60 Vbeta and 13 Jbeta primers. Assay used: immunoSEQ multiplex PCR; TCRdb lists only in-frame clones, some missing. The table includes over 75,000 clones, almost 80% detected once. Sequences were obtained from PBMCs. All receptors derive from a female donor in good health and CMV-seronegative.

In this sample, this clone turned up once. This chain connects TRBV19 to TRBJ1-5; 7 bases fit TRBD1. The CDR3 totals 17 residues. Trimming removed 6 bases from V and 3 bases from J; junction bases left unmatched: 14. CDR1 and CDR2 from the germline V gene are LNHDA and SQIVND (reference sequence). For the CDR3, the DNA is TGTGCCAGTAGCCCTACCTATAGACAGGGCCACAATCAGCCCCAGCATTTT. Its protein product is CASSPTYRQGHNQPQHF.

The J gene is TRBJ1-3, the V gene TRBV4-2; D uncertain. The V gene's germline CDR1 is LGHNA and CDR2 YNFKEQ. The ends were cut back, 0 bases at V and 7 bases at J, with 4 bases in the middle. The CDR3 has 12 residues. DNA for the CDR3: TGTGCCAGCAGCCAAGATCGGAACACCATATATTTT. Amino acids: CASSQDRNTIYF.

The gene calls are TRBV18 and TRBJ2-3; unclear D gene. This CDR3 is built from 15 residues. V gave up 4 bases and J gave up 5 bases, with 16 bases separating them. Germline V gene sequence: CDR1 KGHSH, CDR2 LQKENI. The CDR3 sequence is CASSRLALGKDTQYF. The CDR3 DNA sequence: TGTGCCAGCTCACGCCTGGCCCTAGGAAAAGATACGCAGTATTTT.

V is TRBV27 and J is TRBJ2-3, with 14 nucleotides matching TRBD2. The CDR3 contains 17 residues. The V gene's germline CDR1 is MNHEY and CDR2 SMNVEV (reference sequence). V was pared by 3 bases and J by 1 base, with 3 bases of the junction left unmatched. DNA for the CDR3: TGTGCCAGCAGTTTCGGGACTAGCGGGAGAGGCACAGATACGCAGTATTTT. Its protein product is CASSFGTSGRGTDTQYF.

V is TRBV2 and J is TRBJ1-5; 9 nucleotides match TRBD1. The junction had 5 bases not matched to a gene; V was cut back by 2 bases and J by 6 bases. Per germline, CDR1 SNHLY and CDR2 FYNNEI. The CDR3 runs to 15 residues. CDR3 protein: CASSEPGQGVQPQHF. CDR3 DNA: TGTGCCAGCAGTGAACCGGGACAGGGAGTTCAGCCCCAGCATTTT. Complete variable domain (other parts from reference TRBV2 and TRBJ1-5): EPEVTQTPSHQVTQMGQEVILRCVPISNHLYFYWYRQILGQKVEFLVSFYNNEISEKSEIFDDQFSVERPDGSNFTLKIRSTKLEDSAMYFCASSEPGQGVQPQHFGDGTRLSIL.

V and J are TRBV5-4 and TRBJ2-1; D remains ambiguous. Looked up from germline, CDR1 is SGHNT and CDR2 is YYREEE (reference sequence). This CDR3 contains 12 residues. V was cut by 1 base and J by 5 bases, with 4 bases left in between. For the CDR3, the DNA is TGTGCCAGCAGCTTGATAAACAATGAGCAGTTCTTC. Its translation is CASSLINNEQFF. The variable domain in full, with the rest retrieved from reference TRBV5-4 and TRBJ2-1, is ETGVTQSPTHLIKTRGQQVTLRCSSQSGHNTVSWYQQALGQGPQFIFQYYREEENGRGNFPPRFSGLQFPNYSSELNVNALELDDSALYLCASSLINNEQFFGPGTRLTVL.

V gene TRBV9 combines with J gene TRBJ2-3; 9 nucleotides line up with TRBD2. V shed 7 bases and J 3 bases; nucleotides not matched to a gene: 6. The CDR3 length is 14 residues. Germline CDR1 reads SGDLS; CDR2 reads YYNGEE. DNA of the CDR3: TGTGCCAGCGCGTTAGCGGGGGTGACAGATACGCAGTATTTT. This sequence encodes CASALAGVTDTQYF.

This chain links TRBV27 with TRBJ2-7, with 10 bases fitting TRBD2. Germline V gives CDR1 MNHEY, CDR2 SMNVEV (reference sequence). The CDR3 has 19 amino acids. J was trimmed by 2 bases and V by 6 bases; bases with no gene match: 19. The CDR3 sequence: CASSPLGLAGDSKPYEQYF. The CDR3, as DNA: TGTGCCAGCAGCCCCCTCGGGCTAGCGGGAGATAGTAAGCCCTACGAGCAGTACTTC.

The V call is TRBV18, the J call TRBJ1-1, with TRBD1 matching over 10 bases. V trimming: 1 base; J trimming: 7 bases; junction bases outside the gene matches: 9. The CDR3 is 16 amino acids. Germline assignment: CDR1 KGHSH and CDR2 LQKENI. CDR3 protein: CASSPLWDRGMGEAFF. The DNA for the CDR3 is TGTGCCAGCTCACCACTATGGGACAGGGGAATGGGTGAAGCTTTCTTT.

This clone was counted only a few times. The rearrangement links TRBV15 to TRBJ2-7; the D is unclear. Trimming took 8 bases from V and 3 from J, leaving 17 bases between them. In germline, CDR1 is LNHNV, CDR2 YYDKDF (reference sequence). The CDR3 has 14 amino acids. CDR3: CATARGLTNYEQYF. In nucleotides, the CDR3 is TGTGCCACCGCCCGAGGCCTCACGAACTACGAGCAGTACTTC.

The rearrangement joins TRBV11-1 to TRBJ1-1; a weak D match, TRBD1 (6 bases). With 6 bases removed from V and 2 bases from J, the gap between germline ends came to 10 bases. This CDR3 is built from 13 residues. Germline CDR1 and CDR2: SGHAT and FQDESV (reference sequence). CDR3 residues: CASRLRGNTEAFF. CDR3 in DNA: TGTGCCAGCAGGCTCAGGGGAAACACTGAAGCTTTCTTT.

This chain connects TRBV6-1 to TRBJ1-5; D ambiguous. Trimming shortened V by 2 bases and J by 6 bases, and 17 bases separated the two germline ends. This CDR3 spans 16 amino acids. Germline CDR1 is MNHNS and CDR2 is SASEGT. The CDR3 spells CASSEFSLGVPQPQHF. The DNA for the CDR3 is TGTGCCAGCAGTGAATTTAGCCTCGGGGTCCCTCAGCCCCAGCATTTT.

This chain connects TRBV2 to TRBJ2-5; TRBD1 is a possible D gene (5 bases). This CDR3 is 15 amino acids long. The germline V gene has CDR1 SNHLY and CDR2 FYNNEI. The V and J ends lost 4 bases and 5 bases respectively, with 17 bases between them. The CDR3 region is CASSGVTGPSETQYF. The DNA of the CDR3 is TGTGCCAGCAGTGGAGTTACAGGTCCCTCGGAGACCCAGTACTTC.

This chain uses TRBV10-3 with TRBJ2-1; 7 positions agree with TRBD2. Germline V gene data show CDR1 as ENHRY and CDR2 as SYGVKD. The CDR3 extends over 13 amino acids. Losses at the gene ends were 6 bases for V and 5 bases for J; bases not matched to a gene: 4. The DNA of the CDR3 is TGTGCCATCAGCCGGGACTATAACAATGAGCAGTTCTTC. Translating it yields CAISRDYNNEQFF.

The V call is TRBV6-5, the J call TRBJ2-2; D might be TRBD1 (6 bases). Trimming removed 2 bases at V and 3 bases at J, with 10 bases between. From germline, CDR1 is MNHEY and CDR2 SVGAGI. The CDR3 length is 15 residues. The CDR3 coding sequence is TGTGCCAGCAGTTACGATGGGGGCTACACCGGGGAGCTGTTTTTT. It encodes CASSYDGGYTGELFF.

Details on this clone: A much larger clone differs by one base, so this may be a read error. V gene TRBV6-5 combines with J gene TRBJ2-1; 10 bases agree with TRBD2. With V trimmed by 2 bases and J by 2 bases, 0 bases remained unmatched. Germline values: CDR1 MNHEY, CDR2 SVGAGI. The CDR3 is 15 amino acids. The CDR3, as DNA: TGTGCCAGCAGTTACCTAGCGGGGGCCTACAATGAGCAGTTCTTC. This translates into CASSYLAGAYNEQFF.

In DNA form, the CDR3 reads TGTGCCAGCAGTGAGGGGACATATAGCAATCAGCCCCAGCATTTT. Amino acid sequence: CASSEGTYSNQPQHF. The rearrangement links TRBV25-1 to TRBJ1-5; TRBD1 is a possible D gene (6 bases). Germline V gene lookup returns CDR1 MGHDK and CDR2 SYGVNS. This CDR3 spans 15 amino acids. The V end was cut by 3 bases, the J end by 0 bases, with 9 bases between.

J is TRBJ2-3 and V is TRBV19; 14 nucleotides agree with TRBD2. This CDR3 region has 17 residues. The V segment lost 5 bases and the J segment 6 bases; nucleotides outside the gene matches: 10. Germline CDR1 is LNHDA and CDR2 is SQIVND (reference sequence). For the CDR3, the DNA is TGTGCCAGTAGTCCTACAGGGACTAGCGGGAGTAGTGATACGCAGTATTTT. Amino acids: CASSPTGTSGSSDTQYF.

To note about this clone: Other DNA sequences in this specimen translate into the identical CDR3. This chain links TRBV5-4 with TRBJ2-5, with TRBD1 matching over 7 bases. The germline gives CDR1 SGHNT, CDR2 YYREEE (reference sequence). This CDR3 has 13 amino acids. The V gene end was trimmed by 0 bases and the J gene end by 4 bases; junction bases not matched to a gene: 0. CDR3 in amino acids: CASSLAGGETQYF. The CDR3 DNA is TGTGCCAGCAGCTTGGCAGGGGGAGAGACCCAGTACTTC.

This clone was picked up many times. This chain connects TRBV4-2 to TRBJ2-3; weak D call: TRBD2 (6 bases). The CDR3 has 16 residues. The V end lost 0 bases, the J end lost 4 bases, and 14 bases lay between the germline ends. CDR1 is LGHNA and CDR2 is YNFKEQ in the germline V gene. CDR3 DNA sequence: TGTGCCAGCAGCCAAGATCGGGCGGGATCGCCAGATACGCAGTATTTT. Encoded protein: CASSQDRAGSPDTQYF.

The chain combines TRBV11-2 with TRBJ1-1; 7 bases line up with TRBD1. V lost 1 base to trimming and J lost 1 base; unmatched junction nucleotides: 3. Germline V gene data show CDR1 as SGHAT and CDR2 as FQNNGV. CDR3 size: 15 residues. The CDR3 nucleotides read TGTGCCAGCAGCTTAGGGGCAGGGGGGAACACTGAAGCTTTCTTT. Translation: CASSLGAGGNTEAFF.